This TCR beta chain was sequenced during a study of long-term antiretroviral therapy in people with HIV. The assay, immunoSEQ v3.0, was run at survey level. The assay was immunoSEQ multiplex PCR, and TCRdb's table has in-frame clones only and misses some. The table has some 30,000 clones, around 90% seen once. The CDR3 has 13 residues. The V gene's germline CDR1 is MNHNS and CDR2 SASEGT. Trimming removed 7 bases from V and 4 bases from J, with 14 bases in between. The sample in question was unsorted PBMCs, obtained more than 5 years after starting antiretroviral therapy. This chain links TRBV6-1 with TRBJ2-7; D possibly corresponds to TRBD1 (6 bases). This clonotype originated in a woman between 35 and 50 years old with HIV. As DNA, the CDR3 is TGTGCCAGCACGCTATTACAGGGTTACGAGCAGTACTTC. Its protein product is CASTLLQGYEQYF.